These 29 T cell receptor beta chains were sequenced from one sample in a study of T-cell memory formation after mild COVID-19. Via MiXCR, TCRdb re-called the 5' RACE reads, giving one row per CDR3 protein. The data hold roughly 300,000 distinct CDR3 sequences, with roughly 13% observed a single time. The sequenced sample consisted of PBMCs or a T cell subset sorted from them (not recorded which). These receptor sequences come from a man aged 18 to 35 who had mild COVID-19 (a few samples of this study predate the infection). Cell type and time point are not known.

This clonotype showed up many times. The chain carries TRBV18 and TRBJ2-7, with 8 bases lining up with TRBD1. CDR3 length: 16 amino acids. J was trimmed by 0 bases and V by 6 bases; bases with no gene match: 10. Germline values: CDR1 KGHSH, CDR2 LQKENI. CDR3 sequence (DNA): TGTGCCAGCTCCCGGGGGACAGGTCAAAGCTCCTACGAGCAGTACGTC. The encoded protein is CASSRGTGQSSYEQYV.

The chain recombines TRBV28 with TRBJ1-3; TRBD1 matches 8 bases. CDR3 size: 14 residues. CDR1 MDHEN and CDR2 SYDVKM come from the germline V gene. V trimming: 5 bases; J trimming: 3 bases; junction bases outside the gene matches: 3. DNA of the CDR3: TGTGCCAGCAGTACAGGGGGTGATGGAAACACCATATATTTT. Its translation is CASSTGGDGNTIYF.

This clonotype was observed a few times. The chain is built from TRBV5-1 and TRBJ2-3; 7 bases are shared with TRBD1. The V and J ends lost 0 bases and 6 bases, in that order; junction bases with no gene match: 10. The V gene's germline CDR1 is SGHRS and CDR2 YFSETQ. CDR3 length equals 16 residues. CDR3 protein: CASSLEHRGRGDTQYF. The CDR3 bases are TGCGCCAGCAGCTTGGAGCACAGGGGTAGAGGGGATACGCAGTATTTT.

On this clonotype itself: A junction end diverges from the germline sequence, so it may reflect a read error. The CDR3 region is CASSQERRGGNTEAFF. Here the CDR3 DNA reads TGCGCCAGCAGCCAAGAAAGGCGGGGGGGGAACACTGAGGCTTTCTTT. The J gene is TRBJ1-1, the V gene TRBV4-1; possibly TRBD1 for D (5 bases). The CDR3 spans 16 residues. Germline loops: CDR1 MGHRA, CDR2 YSYEKL.

This clonotype was seen a handful of times. The CDR3 nucleotides are TGTGCCAGGGTGAAGAATGGCTACACCTTC. Residues: CARVKNGYTF. The rearrangement links TRBV12-3 or TRBV12-4 to TRBJ1-2; D is unclear. The CDR3 extends over 10 amino acids. Deletions cut 9 bases from V and 6 bases from J, with 8 bases between.

V is TRBV5-1 and J is TRBJ2-3; either TRBD1 or TRBD2 may supply D (5 bases each). Trimming stripped 4 bases from V and 0 bases from J, with 12 bases between. Germline assignment: CDR1 SGHRS and CDR2 YFSETQ. CDR3 size: 15 residues. The CDR3 region has the DNA TGCGCCAGCAGCGAGGGGATCTATAGCACAGATACGCAGTATTTT. This translates into CASSEGIYSTDTQYF. Variable domain in full (rest from reference TRBV5-1 and TRBJ2-3): KAGVTQTPRYLIKTRGQQVTLSCSPISGHRSVSWYQQTPGQGLQFLFEYFSETQRNKGNFPGRFSGRQFSNSRSEMNVSTLELGDSALYLCASSEGIYSTDTQYFGPGTRLTVL.

This clonotype was seen more than once but under ten times. This chain joins TRBV27 and TRBJ2-3; D gene unclear. V was cut by 7 bases and J by 4 bases, with 9 bases left in between. CDR1 and CDR2 from the germline V gene are MNHEY and SMNVEV (reference sequence). This CDR3 spans 12 amino acids. CDR3 amino acids: CASKAPPDTQYF. The DNA of the CDR3 is TGTGCCAGCAAGGCGCCCCCAGATACGCAGTATTTT.

The sample holds a few counts of this clonotype. The chain combines TRBV4-1 with TRBJ2-7; D remains unclear. V was clipped by 1 base and J by 0 bases, with 10 bases between them. Germline CDR1 is MGHRA and CDR2 is YSYEKL. CDR3 size: 15 residues. The CDR3 protein is CASSQGQSFSYEQYF. CDR3 DNA sequence: TGCGCCAGCAGCCAAGGTCAGTCCTTCTCCTACGAGCAGTACTTC.

The chain uses TRBV4-2 and TRBJ2-2, with a weak D call TRBD2 (6 bases). In germline, CDR1 is LGHNA, CDR2 YNFKEQ. This CDR3 is 15 amino acids long. Trimming shortened V by 0 bases and J by 7 bases, and 12 bases separated the two germline ends. CDR3 nucleotides: TGTGCCAGCAGCCAAGAAATTTTGGAGGGCGGGGAGCTGTTTTTT. This translates into CASSQEILEGGELFF.

The chain couples TRBV4-3 to TRBJ1-2; D may be TRBD1 (6 bases). Deletions cut 4 bases from V and 5 bases from J, with 14 bases between. The CDR3 totals 14 residues. The germline V gene encodes CDR1 LGHNA and CDR2 YSLEER. In DNA, the CDR3 is TGCGCCAGCAGCCCCCGGGACACCTATTATGGCTACACCTTC. Encoded protein: CASSPRDTYYGYTF.

This clonotype has a handful of counts. The rearrangement joins TRBV10-2 to TRBJ2-4; TRBD1 aligns across 9 bases. The germline V gene has CDR1 WSHSY and CDR2 SAAADI. The CDR3 spans 16 residues. The J segment lost 0 bases and the V segment lost 7 bases, leaving 7 bases of the junction unmatched. The DNA of the CDR3 is TGCGCCAGCAACAACTGGACAGGGGAAGCCAAAAACATTCAGTACTTC. It codes for CASNNWTGEAKNIQYF.

This rearrangement joins TRBV29-1 to TRBJ1-5; D unresolved. CDR1 SQVTM and CDR2 ANQGSEA come from the germline V gene. Trimming shortened V by 7 bases and J by 3 bases, and 13 bases separated the two germline ends. The CDR3 has 13 residues. CDR3 loop: CSAVGSANQPQHF. CDR3 in DNA: TGCAGCGCTGTTGGGAGCGCCAATCAGCCCCAGCATTTT. The full variable domain, its missing parts supplied by reference TRBV29-1 and TRBJ1-5, is SAVISQKPSRDICQRGTSLTIQCQVDSQVTMMFWYRQQPGQSLTLIATANQGSEATYESGFVIDKFPISRPNLTFSTLTVSNMSPEDSSIYLCSAVGSANQPQHFGDGTRLSIL.

In this sample, this clonotype turned up a few times. The chain combines TRBV28 with TRBJ2-3, with 12 bases that match TRBD1. Trimming took 5 bases from V and 6 from J; bases not matched to a gene: 9. Germline CDR1 and CDR2: MDHEN and SYDVKM. This CDR3 spans 16 amino acids. DNA of the CDR3: TGTGCCAGCAGTCCCTCCGGGACAGGGGGCTCGGATACGCAGTATTTT. Amino acids: CASSPSGTGGSDTQYF.

The chain recombines TRBV6-2 or TRBV6-3 with TRBJ2-7; D gene unclear. CDR1 MNHEY and CDR2 SVGEGT come from the germline V gene. The germline V and J ends were trimmed by 5 bases and 6 bases, with 8 bases remaining between them. The CDR3 covers 11 residues. The CDR3 protein is CASSNGPEQYV. The DNA of the CDR3 is TGTGCCAGCAGTAACGGACCCGAGCAGTACGTC.

This clonotype was observed a few times. The chain combines TRBV5-1 with TRBJ1-6, with 7 bases lining up with TRBD1. Losses at the gene ends were 2 bases for V and 5 bases for J; bases not matched to a gene: 4. The CDR3 length is 15 residues. Germline CDR1 is SGHRS and CDR2 is YFSETQ. The CDR3 nucleotides are TGCGCCAGCAGCTTTGGGGGGACAGATAATTCACCCCTCCACTTT. Protein sequence: CASSFGGTDNSPLHF.

The rearrangement links TRBV12-3 or TRBV12-4 to TRBJ2-3; D not resolved. The CDR3 covers 15 residues. V shed 3 bases and J shed 0 bases, with 10 bases lying between them. The DNA for the CDR3 is TGTGCCAGCAGTTTGCAGTCCACTAGCACAGATACGCAGTATTTT. Translation: CASSLQSTSTDTQYF.

J is TRBJ1-5 and V is TRBV12-3 or TRBV12-4; D is undetermined. V was cut by 6 bases and J by 1 base, with 7 bases left in between. The CDR3 runs 13 residues. CDR3 nucleotide sequence: TGTGCCAGCAGACAGTCGAGCAATCAGCCCCAGCATTTT. This sequence encodes CASRQSSNQPQHF.

In DNA form, the CDR3 reads TGTGCCGTTCTTACCGGGACTAGCGGGGTGTCCTACAATGAGCAGTTCTTC. It yields the protein CAVLTGTSGVSYNEQFF. The V and J genes are TRBV2 and TRBJ2-1; 13 nucleotides align to TRBD2. V lost 11 bases and J lost 1; bases outside the gene matches: 11. This CDR3 spans 17 amino acids. Per germline, CDR1 SNHLY and CDR2 FYNNEI.

V and J are TRBV10-3 and TRBJ1-5, with D unresolved. CDR1 ENHRY and CDR2 SYGVKD come from the germline V gene. With 1 base removed from V and 4 bases from J, the gap between germline ends came to 11 bases. CDR3 length: 15 residues. CDR3 loop: CAISEFTAHNQPQHF. The CDR3 region has the DNA TGTGCCATCAGTGAGTTTACAGCTCATAATCAGCCCCAGCATTTT.

This chain links TRBV12-3 or TRBV12-4 with TRBJ2-1; D is perhaps TRBD1 (6 bases). The CDR3 consists of 15 residues. V lost 5 bases, J lost 5 bases, and 16 bases lay in between. The CDR3 nucleotides read TGTGCCAGCAGTCCCTGGGGACAAGGAGACAATGAGCAGTTCTTC. Translated, it gives CASSPWGQGDNEQFF.

The rearrangement joins TRBV6-1 to TRBJ2-7, with a possible D match to TRBD2 (6 bases). The CDR3 contains 14 residues. CDR1 MNHNS and CDR2 SASEGT come from the germline V gene. Trimming took off 3 bases at V and 2 bases at J, with 11 bases between the two ends. The CDR3 protein is CASSERGSAYEQYV. The CDR3 DNA is TGTGCCAGCAGTGAGCGGGGCAGCGCCTACGAGCAGTACGTC.

In its sample, this clonotype was seen a few times. The chain couples TRBV7-3 to TRBJ2-3; 10 positions match TRBD2. The J segment lost 1 base and the V segment lost 0 bases, leaving 7 bases of the junction unmatched. Germline CDR1 SGHTA, CDR2 FQGTGA. There are 18 residues in the CDR3. CDR3 sequence (DNA): TGTGCCAGCAGCTTAACGGGGGGGACTAGCGCGGGCACAGATACGCAGTATTTT. Translation: CASSLTGGTSAGTDTQYF.

Many counts were recorded for this clonotype. The V call is TRBV6-5, the J call TRBJ1-2, with D maybe TRBD1 (5 bases). CDR1 is MNHEY, CDR2 SVGAGI, per germline. V was pared by 1 base and J by 10 bases, with 10 bases between. The CDR3 is 12 amino acids. The CDR3 loop reads CASSYWGRYYTF. Here the CDR3 DNA reads TGTGCCAGCAGTTACTGGGGACGCTACTACACCTTC.

This chain joins TRBV9 and TRBJ2-3; D ambiguous. The CDR3 totals 15 residues. The V and J ends lost 2 bases and 6 bases respectively, with 16 bases between them. Germline V gives CDR1 SGDLS, CDR2 YYNGEE. DNA of the CDR3: TGTGCCAGCAGCGTGGGCACAGCAGCCTGGGATACGCAGTATTTT. Its translation is CASSVGTAAWDTQYF. Variable domain in full (rest from reference TRBV9 and TRBJ2-3): DSGVTQTPKHLITATGQRVTLRCSPRSGDLSVYWYQQSLDQGLQFLIQYYNGEERAKGNILERFSAQQFPDLHSELNLSSLELGDSALYFCASSVGTAAWDTQYFGPGTRLTVL.

In its sample, this clonotype was seen a few times. V usage is TRBV6-5 and J usage is TRBJ1-2; 11 bases are shared with TRBD1. The CDR3 runs to 16 residues. V was clipped by 5 bases and J by 4 bases; unmatched bases: 9. Germline CDR1 and CDR2: MNHEY and SVGAGI. The CDR3 sequence: CASSTGTGGVSYGYTF. CDR3 DNA sequence: TGTGCCAGCAGTACCGGGACAGGGGGAGTGAGCTATGGCTACACCTTC.

This clonotype has more than one count but fewer than ten. The chain employs TRBV2 and TRBJ1-6; D not resolved. V lost 6 bases, J lost 6 bases, and 6 bases lay in between. Looked up from germline, CDR1 is SNHLY and CDR2 is FYNNEI. The CDR3 covers 12 residues. In DNA form, the CDR3 reads TGTGCCAGCAGACAAGTTAATTCACCCCTCCACTTT. This gives the protein CASRQVNSPLHF.

This rearrangement joins TRBV27 to TRBJ1-1, with TRBD1 as a possible D gene (5 bases). Between the trimmed V and J ends, which lost 6 bases and 7 bases, there was a span of 18 bases. The CDR3 contains 14 residues. Germline values: CDR1 MNHEY, CDR2 SMNVEV (reference sequence). The CDR3 DNA reads as TGTGCCAGCAGCTCCGGGGACTGGGAGGGTGAAGCTTTCTTT. Encoded protein: CASSSGDWEGEAFF.

The chain links TRBV7-8 to TRBJ1-2; tentatively, D is TRBD1 (5 bases). The CDR3 loop spans 14 amino acids. Germline V CDR1 and CDR2: SGHVS, FQNEAQ. V shed 0 bases and J shed 4 bases, with 9 bases lying between them. The DNA for the CDR3 is TGTGCCAGCAGCTTAGCTGGGACGGGCTATGGCTACACCTTC. Residues: CASSLAGTGYGYTF.

V and J are TRBV14 and TRBJ2-2; D uncertain. The germline V and J ends were trimmed by 3 bases and 2 bases, with 10 bases remaining between them. Germline CDR1 reads SGHDN; CDR2 reads FVKESK. This CDR3 comprises 15 residues. The CDR3 reads CASSQARSNTGELFF. Written as DNA, the CDR3 is TGTGCCAGCAGCCAGGCAAGGAGTAACACCGGGGAGCTGTTTTTT.